This TCR beta chain was recovered during a study of blood T cell repertoires in COVID-19. Turning to the study itself: Researchers got acute and convalescent COVID-19 samples from the United States, Italy and Spain.

Sequencing used immunoSEQ multiplex PCR; TCRdb keeps in-frame clones, though not all of them. The sample contains 40,000 to 50,000 clones, around 84% of which appear only once. This TCR derives from a man aged 65 to 85 with acute or convalescent COVID-19. The source material was peripheral blood.

CDR3 coding DNA: TGTGCCAGCAGCCCCGGGTTCGCCGCCGAGCAGTACTTC. This gives the protein CASSPGFAAEQYF. J is TRBJ2-7 and V is TRBV3-1 (or the pseudogene TRBV3-2), with D uncertain. The CDR3 extends over 13 amino acids. The V gene lost 4 bases and the J gene lost 6 bases, with 13 bases spanning the gap. The germline V gene encodes CDR1 LGHDT and CDR2 YNNKEL (reference sequence).